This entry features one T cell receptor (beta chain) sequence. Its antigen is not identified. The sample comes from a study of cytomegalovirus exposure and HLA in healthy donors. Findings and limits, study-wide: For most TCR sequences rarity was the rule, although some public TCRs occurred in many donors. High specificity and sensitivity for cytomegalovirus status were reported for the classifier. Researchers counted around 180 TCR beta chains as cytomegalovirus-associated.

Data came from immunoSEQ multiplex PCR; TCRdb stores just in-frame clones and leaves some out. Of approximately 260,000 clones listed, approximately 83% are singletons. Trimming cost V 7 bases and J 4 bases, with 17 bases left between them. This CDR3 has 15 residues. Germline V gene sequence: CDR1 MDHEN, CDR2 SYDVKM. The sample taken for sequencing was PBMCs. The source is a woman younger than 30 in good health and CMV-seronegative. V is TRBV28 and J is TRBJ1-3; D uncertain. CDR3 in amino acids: CASNTPGISGNTIYF. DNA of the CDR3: TGTGCCAGCAACACTCCGGGAATCTCAGGAAACACCATATATTTT.